A selection of T cell receptor beta chains follows, all from one sample in a study of human T cells and chemical hapten exposure. TCRdb ran MiXCR on the RACE reads and lists one entry per CDR3 protein. This sample yields nearly 85,000 distinct CDR3 sequences, of which around a tenth are seen a single time; roughly 1.4% belongs to the top ten. Sequences were derived from whole blood, sampled in connection with sensitization to the hapten diphenylcyclopropenone (DPC). The receptors shown here come from a young man with alopecia areata. Some clones in this sample may be carry-over from other donors' samples. Both conserved end residues are trimmed from each CDR3. The D gene is left open where the match is weak.

TRBJ1-4 | TRBV28 | TRBD1 | ATLRTGYGKLF
TRBJ2-2 | TRBV7-2 | - | ASSQGPTNTGELF
TRBJ2-5 | TRBV11-3 | - | ASSLRAGETQY
TRBJ1-2 | TRBV27 | - | ASSSGPYLNYGYT
TRBJ1-1 | TRBV7-9 | - | ASSLFDTEAF
TRBJ1-5 | TRBV28 | - | ASSLTQGRNQPQH
TRBJ2-7 | TRBV29-1 | - | SVAHRAGNEQY
TRBJ2-2 | TRBV24-1 | - | ATSDLTNTGELF
TRBJ1-1 | TRBV7-2 | - | ASSLQRENTEAF
TRBJ2-2 | TRBV11-3 | TRBD1 | ASSAGTGTSGELF
TRBJ2-1 | TRBV6-6 | - | ASSYSDSSYNEQF
TRBJ1-2 | TRBV4-1 | TRBD1 | ASNTPGQGYRAGLAGYT
TRBJ1-1 | TRBV6-2/TRBV6-3 | - | ATTGWNTEAF
TRBJ2-4 | TRBV7-2 | - | ASSLWGDLAKNIQY
TRBJ2-5 | TRBV11-2 | TRBD2 | ASSLAGVQETQY
TRBJ1-4 | TRBV20-1 | - | SAQTGSGEKLF
TRBJ2-2 | TRBV29-1 | TRBD1 | SGRGGLNTGELF
TRBJ2-1 | TRBV6-2/TRBV6-3 | - | ASSYRSGATYNEQF
TRBJ2-5 | TRBV14 | - | ASSQDSGDQETQY
TRBJ2-2 | TRBV18 | - | ATQKSTHTGELF
TRBJ1-1 | TRBV5-1 | - | ASTPDREAF
TRBJ2-3 | TRBV20-1 | - | SARLGGTDTQY
TRBJ2-1 | TRBV7-9 | - | ASSPDNTYNEQF
TRBJ1-2 | TRBV11-2 | TRBD1 | ASSPNQGGDGYT
TRBJ2-1 | TRBV19 | TRBD1 | ASTWTGSGTNEQF
TRBJ2-7 | TRBV11-2 | - | ASSLGSGEQY
TRBJ2-1 | TRBV5-1 | TRBD2 | ASSLSSGGRNEQF
TRBJ2-7 | TRBV11-2 | - | ASSQPGGLEQY
TRBJ1-6 | TRBV27 | - | ASGIERASPLH
TRBJ2-2 | TRBV11-3 | TRBD2 | ASSLDLAGVANTGELF
TRBJ2-3 | TRBV7-8 | TRBD2 | ASSSTARLAGISTDTQY
TRBJ2-3 | TRBV4-3 | - | ASSQGRQGTDTQY
TRBJ1-1 | TRBV5-1 | - | ASSLVRGNTEAF
TRBJ2-5 | TRBV7-2 | - | ASSFSPERQETQY
TRBJ1-1 | TRBV2 | - | ASAGRSREAF
TRBJ1-5 | TRBV2 | - | ATRDSNQPQH
TRBJ2-3 | TRBV3-1 | - | ASSQLEGDPAQY
TRBJ2-2 | TRBV27 | - | ASRRNTGELF
TRBJ2-2 | TRBV7-9 | - | ASNRDWNTGELF
TRBJ2-7 | TRBV20-1 | - | SAPGTSAYEQY
TRBJ1-1 | TRBV3-1 | - | ASGQGSTEAF
TRBJ1-5 | TRBV28 | - | ATERWWEPQH
TRBJ2-1 | TRBV6-5 | TRBD1 | ASRRTGMLDEQF
TRBJ1-6 | TRBV28 | TRBD1 | ASSSPDRPLPLH
TRBJ2-4 | TRBV2 | - | ATGHRFLGPLAKNIQY
TRBJ1-5 | TRBV21-1 | - | ASSATLFTNQPQH
TRBJ1-6 | TRBV4-3 | - | ASSQDRNSLGSPLH
TRBJ2-5 | TRBV7-9 | - | ASRFSETQY
TRBJ2-7 | TRBV7-9 | - | ASSPSLSGGSYEQY
TRBJ1-1 | TRBV10-3 | - | AISGSGKGSTEAF
TRBJ2-7 | TRBV7-9 | TRBD1 | AGGQGSHEQY
TRBJ1-2 | TRBV4-3 | - | ASSQETKGAYGYT
TRBJ2-1 | TRBV9 | - | ASSVVAYRSSYNEQF
TRBJ2-7 | TRBV18 | - | ASSPRDGKGEQY
TRBJ1-4 | TRBV7-2 | - | ASSLAPGEKLF
TRBJ2-7 | TRBV5-1 | - | ASSFRGSSSYEQY
TRBJ2-1 | TRBV5-1 | TRBD1 | ASSVGTEVTGEQF